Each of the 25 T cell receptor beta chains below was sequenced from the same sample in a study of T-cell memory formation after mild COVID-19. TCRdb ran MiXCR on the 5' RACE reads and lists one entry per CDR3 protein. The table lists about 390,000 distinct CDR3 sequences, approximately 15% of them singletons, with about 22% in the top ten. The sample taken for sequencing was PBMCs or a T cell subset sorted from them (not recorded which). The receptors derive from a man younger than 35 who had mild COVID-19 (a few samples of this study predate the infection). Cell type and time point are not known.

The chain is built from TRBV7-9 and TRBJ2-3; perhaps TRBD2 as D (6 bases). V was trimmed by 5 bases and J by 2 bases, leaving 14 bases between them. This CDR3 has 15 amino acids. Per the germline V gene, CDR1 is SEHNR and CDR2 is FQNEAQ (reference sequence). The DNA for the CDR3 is TGTGCCAGCAGCCAAGGGACTCATTCCACAGATACGCAGTATTTT. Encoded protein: CASSQGTHSTDTQYF.

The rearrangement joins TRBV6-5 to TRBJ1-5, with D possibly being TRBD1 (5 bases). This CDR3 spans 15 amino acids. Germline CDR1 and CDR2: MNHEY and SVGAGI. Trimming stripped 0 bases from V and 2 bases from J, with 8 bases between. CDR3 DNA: TGTGCCAGCAGTTACTCCGGGGCAGGCAATCAGCCCCAGCATTTT. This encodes CASSYSGAGNQPQHF.

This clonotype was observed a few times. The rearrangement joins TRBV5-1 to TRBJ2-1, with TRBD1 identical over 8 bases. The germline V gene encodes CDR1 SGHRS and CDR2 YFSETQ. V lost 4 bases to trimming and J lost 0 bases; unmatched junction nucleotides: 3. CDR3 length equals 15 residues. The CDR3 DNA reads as TGCGCCAGCAGCCCACAGGGGGGCTCCTACAATGAGCAGTTCTTC. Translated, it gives CASSPQGGSYNEQFF.

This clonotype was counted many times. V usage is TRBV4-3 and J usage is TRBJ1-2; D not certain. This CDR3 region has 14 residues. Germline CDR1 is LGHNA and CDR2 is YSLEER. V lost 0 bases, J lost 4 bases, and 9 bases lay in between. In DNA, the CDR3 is TGCGCCAGCAGCCAAGAACGGTGGACCTATGGCTACACCTTC. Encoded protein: CASSQERWTYGYTF.

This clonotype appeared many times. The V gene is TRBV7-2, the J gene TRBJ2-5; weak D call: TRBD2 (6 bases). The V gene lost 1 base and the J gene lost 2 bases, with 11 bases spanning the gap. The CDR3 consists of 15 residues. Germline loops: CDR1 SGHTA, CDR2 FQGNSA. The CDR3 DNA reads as TGTGCCAGCAGCTTAGTTGCGGGGCGACAAGAGACCCAGTACTTC. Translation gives CASSLVAGRQETQYF.

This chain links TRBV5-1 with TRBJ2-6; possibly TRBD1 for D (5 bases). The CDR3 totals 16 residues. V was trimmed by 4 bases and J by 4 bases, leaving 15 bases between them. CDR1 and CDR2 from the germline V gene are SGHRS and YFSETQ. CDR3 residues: CASSRNRSPGANVLTF. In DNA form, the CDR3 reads TGCGCCAGCAGCCGGAACAGGTCCCCCGGGGCCAACGTCCTGACTTTC.

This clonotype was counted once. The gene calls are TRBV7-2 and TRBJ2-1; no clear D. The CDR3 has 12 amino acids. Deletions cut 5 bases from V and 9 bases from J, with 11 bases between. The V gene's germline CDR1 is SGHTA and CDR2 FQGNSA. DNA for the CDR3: TGTGCCAGCAGCCTCCAGATTCGTGAGCAGTTCTTC. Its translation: CASSLQIREQFF.

The CDR3 spells CASGTASENTEAFF. The CDR3 region has the DNA TGTGCCAGCGGAACAGCCTCAGAGAACACTGAAGCTTTCTTT. The V call is TRBV7-9, the J call TRBJ1-1; D is unresolved. V was cut by 8 bases and J by 1 base, with 14 bases left in between. CDR1 is SEHNR and CDR2 is FQNEAQ in the germline V gene (reference sequence). The CDR3 contains 14 residues.

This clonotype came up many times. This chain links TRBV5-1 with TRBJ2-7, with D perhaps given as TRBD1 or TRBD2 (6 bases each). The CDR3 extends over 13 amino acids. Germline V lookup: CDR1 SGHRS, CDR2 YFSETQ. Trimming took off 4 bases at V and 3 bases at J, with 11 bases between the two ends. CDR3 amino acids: CASSTGASYEQYF. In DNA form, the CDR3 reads TGCGCCAGCAGCACGGGGGCAAGCTACGAGCAGTACTTC.

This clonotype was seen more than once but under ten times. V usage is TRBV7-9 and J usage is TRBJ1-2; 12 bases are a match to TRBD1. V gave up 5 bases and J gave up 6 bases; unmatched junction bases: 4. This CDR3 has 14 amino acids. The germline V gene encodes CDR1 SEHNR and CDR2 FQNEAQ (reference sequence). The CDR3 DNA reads TGTGCCAGCAGCGTGGGGGACAGGGGGCATGGCTACACCTTC. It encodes CASSVGDRGHGYTF.

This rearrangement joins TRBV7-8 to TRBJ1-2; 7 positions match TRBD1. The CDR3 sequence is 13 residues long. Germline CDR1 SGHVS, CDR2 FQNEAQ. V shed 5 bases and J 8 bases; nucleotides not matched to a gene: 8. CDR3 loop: CASSVNRGSGYTF. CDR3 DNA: TGTGCCAGCAGCGTAAACAGGGGTTCGGGCTACACCTTC.

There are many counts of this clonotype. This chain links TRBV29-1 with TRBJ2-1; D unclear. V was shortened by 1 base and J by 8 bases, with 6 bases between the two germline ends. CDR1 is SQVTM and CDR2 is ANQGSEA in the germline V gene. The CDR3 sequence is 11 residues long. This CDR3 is CSVEGYDEQFF. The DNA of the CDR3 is TGCAGCGTTGAAGGGTATGATGAGCAGTTCTTC.

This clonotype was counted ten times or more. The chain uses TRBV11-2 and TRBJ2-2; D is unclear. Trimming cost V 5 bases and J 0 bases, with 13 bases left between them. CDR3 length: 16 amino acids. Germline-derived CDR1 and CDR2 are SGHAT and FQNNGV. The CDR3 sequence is CASSPRTATNTGELFF. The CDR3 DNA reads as TGTGCCAGCAGCCCGCGGACCGCAACGAACACCGGGGAGCTGTTTTTT.

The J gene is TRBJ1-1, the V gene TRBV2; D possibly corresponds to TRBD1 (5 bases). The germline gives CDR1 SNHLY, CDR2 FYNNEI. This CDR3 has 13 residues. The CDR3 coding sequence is TGTGCGGGGGGATTGGACATGAACACTGAAGCTTTCTTT. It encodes CAGGLDMNTEAFF.

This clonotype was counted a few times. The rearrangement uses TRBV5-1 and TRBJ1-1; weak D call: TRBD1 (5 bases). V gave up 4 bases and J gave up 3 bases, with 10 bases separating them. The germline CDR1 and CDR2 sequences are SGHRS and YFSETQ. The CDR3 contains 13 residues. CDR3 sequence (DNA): TGCGCCAGCAGCATGGACACCGACACTGAAGCTTTCTTT. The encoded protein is CASSMDTDTEAFF.

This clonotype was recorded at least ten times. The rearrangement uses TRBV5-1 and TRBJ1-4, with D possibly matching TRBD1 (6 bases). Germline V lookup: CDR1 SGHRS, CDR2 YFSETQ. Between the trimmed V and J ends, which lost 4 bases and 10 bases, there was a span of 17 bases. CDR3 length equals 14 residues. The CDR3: CASSGPGDYGKLFF. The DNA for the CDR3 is TGCGCCAGCAGCGGCCCAGGGGATTACGGAAAACTGTTTTTT.

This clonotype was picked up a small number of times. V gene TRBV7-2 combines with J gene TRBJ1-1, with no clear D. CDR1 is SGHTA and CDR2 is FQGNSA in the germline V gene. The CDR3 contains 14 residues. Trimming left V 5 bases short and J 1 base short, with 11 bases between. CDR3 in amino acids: CASSQKIGNTEAFF. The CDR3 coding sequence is TGTGCCAGCAGCCAGAAAATCGGGAACACTGAAGCTTTCTTT. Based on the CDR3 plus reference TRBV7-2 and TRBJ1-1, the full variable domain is GAGVSQSPSNKVTEKGKDVELRCDPISGHTALYWYRQSLGQGLEFLIYFQGNSAPDKSGLPSDRFSAERTGGSVSTLTIQRTQQEDSAVYLCASSQKIGNTEAFFGQGTRLTVV.

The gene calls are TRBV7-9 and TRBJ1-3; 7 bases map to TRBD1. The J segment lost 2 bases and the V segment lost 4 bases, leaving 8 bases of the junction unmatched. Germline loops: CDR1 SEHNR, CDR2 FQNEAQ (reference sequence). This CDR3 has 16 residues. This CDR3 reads CASSSPTGWTGNTIYF. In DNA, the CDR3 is TGTGCCAGCAGCTCACCGACAGGGTGGACTGGAAACACCATATATTTT.

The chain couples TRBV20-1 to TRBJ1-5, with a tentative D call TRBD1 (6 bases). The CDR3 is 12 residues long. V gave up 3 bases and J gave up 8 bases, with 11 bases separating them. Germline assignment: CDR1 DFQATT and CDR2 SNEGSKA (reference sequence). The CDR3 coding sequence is TGCAGTGCTAGTGGGGGGGCAGAGCCCCAGCATTTT. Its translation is CSASGGAEPQHF.

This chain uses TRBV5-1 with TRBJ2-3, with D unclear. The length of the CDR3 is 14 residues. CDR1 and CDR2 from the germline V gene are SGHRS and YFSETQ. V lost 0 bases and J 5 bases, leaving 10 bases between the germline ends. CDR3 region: CASSLAVGRDTQYF. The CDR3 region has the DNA TGCGCCAGCAGCTTGGCCGTTGGCCGAGATACGCAGTATTTT.

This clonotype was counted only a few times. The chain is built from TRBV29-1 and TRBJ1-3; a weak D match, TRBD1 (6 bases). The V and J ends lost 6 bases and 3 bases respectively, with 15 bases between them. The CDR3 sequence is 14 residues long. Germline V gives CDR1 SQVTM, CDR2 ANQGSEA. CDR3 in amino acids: CSVGSGADGNTIYF. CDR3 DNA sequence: TGCAGCGTAGGGTCGGGGGCCGATGGAAACACCATATATTTT. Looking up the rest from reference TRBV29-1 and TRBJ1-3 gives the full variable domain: SAVISQKPSRDICQRGTSLTIQCQVDSQVTMMFWYRQQPGQSLTLIATANQGSEATYESGFVIDKFPISRPNLTFSTLTVSNMSPEDSSIYLCSVGSGADGNTIYFGEGSWLTVV.

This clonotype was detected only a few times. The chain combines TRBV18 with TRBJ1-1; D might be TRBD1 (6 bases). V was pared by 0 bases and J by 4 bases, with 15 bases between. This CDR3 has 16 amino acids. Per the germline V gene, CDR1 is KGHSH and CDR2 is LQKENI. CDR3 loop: CASSPPTGGASTEAFF. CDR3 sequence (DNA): TGTGCCAGCTCACCACCCACCGGGGGGGCCAGCACTGAAGCTTTCTTT. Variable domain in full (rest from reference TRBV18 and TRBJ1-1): NAGVMQNPRHLVRRRGQEARLRCSPMKGHSHVYWYRQLPEEGLKFMVYLQKENIIDESGMPKERFSAEFPKEGPSILRIQQVVRGDSAAYFCASSPPTGGASTEAFFGQGTRLTVV.

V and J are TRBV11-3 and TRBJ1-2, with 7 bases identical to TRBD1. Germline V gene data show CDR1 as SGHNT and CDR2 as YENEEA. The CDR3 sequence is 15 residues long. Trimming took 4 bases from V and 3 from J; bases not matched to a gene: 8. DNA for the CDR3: TGTGCCAGCAGCTACCCGAGGGGGCCGGACTATGGCTACACCTTC. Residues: CASSYPRGPDYGYTF. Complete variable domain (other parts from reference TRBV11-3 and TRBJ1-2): EAGVVQSPRYKIIEKKQPVAFWCNPISGHNTLYWYLQNLGQGPELLIRYENEEAVDDSQLPKDRFSAERLKGVDSTLKIQPAELGDSAVYLCASSYPRGPDYGYTFGSGTRLTVV.

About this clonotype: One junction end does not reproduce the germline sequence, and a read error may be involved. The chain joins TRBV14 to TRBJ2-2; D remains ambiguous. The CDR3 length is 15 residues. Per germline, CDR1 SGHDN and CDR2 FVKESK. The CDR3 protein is CASTQTQFGTGELFF. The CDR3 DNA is TGTGCCAGCACCCAAACTCAATTCGGCACCGGGGAGCTGTTTTTT.

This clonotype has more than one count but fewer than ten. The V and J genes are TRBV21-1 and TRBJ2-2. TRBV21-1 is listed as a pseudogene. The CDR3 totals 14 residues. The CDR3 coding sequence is TGTGCCAGCAGCAAAGGAATAGGCACCGGGGAGCTGTTTTTT. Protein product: CASSKGIGTGELFF.